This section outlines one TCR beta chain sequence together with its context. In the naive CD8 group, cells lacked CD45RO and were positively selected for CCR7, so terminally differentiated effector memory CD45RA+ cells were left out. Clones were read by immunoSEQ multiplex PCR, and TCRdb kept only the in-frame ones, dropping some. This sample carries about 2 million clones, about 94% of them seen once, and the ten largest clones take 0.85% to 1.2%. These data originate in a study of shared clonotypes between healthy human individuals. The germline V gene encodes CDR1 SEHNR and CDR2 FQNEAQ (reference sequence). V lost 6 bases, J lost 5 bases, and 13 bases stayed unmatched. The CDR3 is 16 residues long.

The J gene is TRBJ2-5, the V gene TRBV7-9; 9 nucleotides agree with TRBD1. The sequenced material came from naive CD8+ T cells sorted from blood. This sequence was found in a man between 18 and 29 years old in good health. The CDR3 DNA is TGTGCCAGCAGTTCTCTGATGGGACAGGGAGGGGAGACCCAGTACTTC. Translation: CASSSLMGQGGETQYF.